A single sample gave rise to the 5 T cell receptor beta chains below, sequenced in a study of T cells of healthy individuals. Each CDR3 protein is one row after TCRdb ran MiXCR on the 5' RACE reads. In the table there are 100,000 or so distinct CDR3 sequences, around 17% of which are singletons. The receptors were gathered from a human donor in good health.

This clonotype was found many times. This chain joins TRBV6-5 and TRBJ2-7, with D possibly called TRBD1 or TRBD2 (5 bases each). The CDR3 sequence is 15 residues long. Germline V gene data show CDR1 as MNHEY and CDR2 as SVGAGI. V was pared by 2 bases and J by 3 bases, with 14 bases between. As DNA, the CDR3 is TGTGCCAGCAGTTACCCCGGGACGGCGGTCTACGAGCAGTACTTC. It specifies CASSYPGTAVYEQYF.

This clonotype was seen only a few times. This sequence joins TRBV6-2 or TRBV6-3 and TRBJ2-7; 8 bases agree with TRBD1. The CDR3 length is 15 residues. Germline V gene sequence: CDR1 MNHEY, CDR2 SVGEGT. The J segment lost 2 bases and the V segment lost 4 bases, leaving 7 bases of the junction unmatched. The CDR3 reads CASSSGRDRTYEQYF. The DNA of the CDR3 is TGTGCCAGCAGTTCCGGCCGGGACAGGACCTACGAGCAGTACTTC.

This clonotype showed up just a few times. The V gene is TRBV13, the J gene TRBJ1-3; 9 positions match TRBD1. Germline CDR1 is PRHDT and CDR2 is FYEKMQ (reference sequence). This CDR3 spans 17 amino acids. The V segment lost 4 bases and the J segment 1 base; nucleotides outside the gene matches: 8. CDR3 residues: CASSSYGTGSSGNTIYF. In nucleotides, the CDR3 is TGTGCCAGCAGCTCTTATGGGACAGGGTCGTCTGGAAACACCATATATTTT.

The chain has TRBV5-1 and TRBJ2-7; 8 nucleotides agree with TRBD1. Losses at the gene ends were 2 bases for V and 5 bases for J; bases not matched to a gene: 6. This CDR3 contains 14 residues. Germline CDR1 is SGHRS and CDR2 is YFSETQ. The CDR3 sequence is CASSFQGAPHEQYF. The CDR3 DNA follows: TGCGCCAGCAGCTTCCAGGGGGCGCCCCACGAGCAGTACTTC.

This chain connects TRBV20-1 to TRBJ2-2; D might be TRBD1 (6 bases). V was pared by 2 bases and J by 3 bases, with 13 bases between. This CDR3 region has 15 residues. Looked up from germline, CDR1 is DFQATT and CDR2 is SNEGSKA (reference sequence). The CDR3 loop is CSARPSGDYTGELFF. The CDR3 coding sequence is TGCAGTGCTAGACCGTCAGGGGATTACACCGGGGAGCTGTTTTTT.